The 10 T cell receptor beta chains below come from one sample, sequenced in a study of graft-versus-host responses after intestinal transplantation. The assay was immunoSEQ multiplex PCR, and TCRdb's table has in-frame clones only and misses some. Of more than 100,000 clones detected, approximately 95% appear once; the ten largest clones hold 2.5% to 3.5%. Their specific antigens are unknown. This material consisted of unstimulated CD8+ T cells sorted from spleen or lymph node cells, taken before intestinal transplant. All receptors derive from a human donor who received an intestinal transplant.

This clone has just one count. CDR3 bases: TGTGCCAGCGGGGGCGGGACTAGCGGCGATGAGCAGTTCTTC. This codes for CASGGGTSGDEQFF. The rearrangement links TRBV5-6 to TRBJ2-1; 11 bases align to TRBD2. The CDR3 extends over 14 amino acids. Germline V CDR1 and CDR2: SGHDT, YYEEEE. V shed 7 bases, J shed 8 bases, and the junction held 8 bases outside the gene matches.

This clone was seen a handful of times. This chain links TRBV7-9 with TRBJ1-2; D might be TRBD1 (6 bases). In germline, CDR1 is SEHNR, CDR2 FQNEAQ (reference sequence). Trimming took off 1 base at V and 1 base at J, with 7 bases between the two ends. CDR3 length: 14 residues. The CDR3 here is CASSLGGRNYGYTF. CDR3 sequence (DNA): TGTGCCAGCAGCTTAGGGGGGCGTAACTATGGCTACACCTTC.

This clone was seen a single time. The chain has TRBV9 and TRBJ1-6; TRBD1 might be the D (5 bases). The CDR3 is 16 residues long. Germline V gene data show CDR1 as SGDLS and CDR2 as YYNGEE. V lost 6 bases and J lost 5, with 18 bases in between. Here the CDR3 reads CASTPGRGTNNSPLHF. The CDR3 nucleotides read TGTGCCAGCACCCCAGGGAGGGGTACAAATAATTCACCCCTCCACTTT. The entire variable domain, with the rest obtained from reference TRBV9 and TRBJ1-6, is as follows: DSGVTQTPKHLITATGQRVTLRCSPRSGDLSVYWYQQSLDQGLQFLIQYYNGEERAKGNILERFSAQQFPDLHSELNLSSLELGDSALYFCASTPGRGTNNSPLHFGNGTRLTVT.

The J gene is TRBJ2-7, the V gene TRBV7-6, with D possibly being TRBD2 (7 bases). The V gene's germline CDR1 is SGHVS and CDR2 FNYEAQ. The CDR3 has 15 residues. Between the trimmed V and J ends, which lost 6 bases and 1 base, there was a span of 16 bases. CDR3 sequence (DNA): TGTGCCAGCAGGCCTCGTGGGGGGGCGTCCTACGAGCAGTACTTC. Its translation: CASRPRGGASYEQYF.

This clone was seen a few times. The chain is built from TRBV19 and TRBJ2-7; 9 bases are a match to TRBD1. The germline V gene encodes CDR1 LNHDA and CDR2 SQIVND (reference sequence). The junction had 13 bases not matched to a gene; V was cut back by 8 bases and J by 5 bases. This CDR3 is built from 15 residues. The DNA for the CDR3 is TGTGCCAGTCAGGAAACCGGGACAGGGTCCCACGAGCAGTACTTC. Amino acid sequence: CASQETGTGSHEQYF.

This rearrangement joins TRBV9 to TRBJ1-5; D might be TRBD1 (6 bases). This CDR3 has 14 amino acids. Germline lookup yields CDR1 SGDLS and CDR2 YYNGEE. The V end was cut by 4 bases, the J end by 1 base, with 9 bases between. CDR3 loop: CASSPGTSNQPQHF. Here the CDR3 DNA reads TGTGCCAGCAGCCCCGGGACAAGCAATCAGCCCCAGCATTTT.

CDR3 amino acids: CASSSPQETEAFF. In DNA form, the CDR3 reads TGTGCCAGCAGCAGTCCACAGGAGACTGAAGCTTTCTTT. This chain links TRBV9 with TRBJ1-1; TRBD1 might be the D (5 bases). Trimming pared 4 bases from V and 5 bases from J, leaving 12 bases between. Germline CDR1 and CDR2: SGDLS and YYNGEE. This CDR3 is 13 amino acids long.

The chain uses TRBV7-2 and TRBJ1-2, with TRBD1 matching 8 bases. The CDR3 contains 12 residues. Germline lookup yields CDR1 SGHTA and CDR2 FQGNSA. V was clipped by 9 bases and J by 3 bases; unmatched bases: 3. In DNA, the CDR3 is TGTGCCAGGGAGGACAGGGACTATGGCTACACCTTC. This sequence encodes CAREDRDYGYTF.

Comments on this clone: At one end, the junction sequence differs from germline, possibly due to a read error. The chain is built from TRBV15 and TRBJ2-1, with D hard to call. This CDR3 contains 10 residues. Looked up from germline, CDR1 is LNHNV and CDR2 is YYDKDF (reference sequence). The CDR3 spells CATSRDEQFF. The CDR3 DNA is TGTGCCACCAGCCGAGACGAGCAGTTCTTC.

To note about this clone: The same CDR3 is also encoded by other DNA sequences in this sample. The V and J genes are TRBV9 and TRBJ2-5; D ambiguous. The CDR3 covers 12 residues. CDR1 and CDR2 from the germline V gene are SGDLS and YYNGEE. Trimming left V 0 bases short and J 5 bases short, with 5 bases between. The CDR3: CASSVAGETQYF. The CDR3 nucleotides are TGTGCCAGCAGCGTAGCTGGTGAGACCCAGTACTTC. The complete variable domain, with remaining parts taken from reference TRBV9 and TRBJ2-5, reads DSGVTQTPKHLITATGQRVTLRCSPRSGDLSVYWYQQSLDQGLQFLIQYYNGEERAKGNILERFSAQQFPDLHSELNLSSLELGDSALYFCASSVAGETQYFGPGTRLLVL.